A selection of T cell receptor beta chains follows, all from one sample in a study of blood T cell repertoires in COVID-19. Repertoires were generated with immunoSEQ multiplex PCR, while TCRdb's copy carries only in-frame clones and drops some. The sample records tens of thousands of clones, roughly 78% being singletons. Sequenced: peripheral blood. The receptor source for this set is a man aged 50 or older with active or convalescent COVID-19. CDR3s include the opening cysteine and the closing phenylalanine or tryptophan. The order of the fields is J gene, D gene, V gene, clone size, CDR3 DNA, CDR3 protein. The D gene is left open where the match is weak. Some rows have no size entry. The others give once, few or many, or a class for an expanded clone.

J: TRBJ1-4; D: NA; V: TRBV5-1; size: NA; DNA: TGCGCCAGCAGGAGGGAGGAATTGTATGAAAAACTGTTTTTT; CDR3: CASRREELYEKLFF
J: TRBJ2-5; D: TRBD1; V: TRBV7-9; size: many; DNA: TGTGCCAGCCAGGACAGGGGTGGGGAGACCCAGTACTTC; CDR3: CASQDRGGETQYF
J: TRBJ2-2; D: NA; V: TRBV7-8; size: NA; DNA: TGTGCCAGCAGCTCTTCAGGGGTTACCGGGGAGCTGTTTTTT; CDR3: CASSSSGVTGELFF
J: TRBJ2-1; D: TRBD2; V: TRBV7-8; size: NA; DNA: TGTGCCAGCAGCTTTAGCGGGGGGGCGCTCCACAATGAGCAGTTCTTC; CDR3: CASSFSGGALHNEQFF
J: TRBJ2-2; D: NA; V: TRBV7-9; size: NA; DNA: TGTGCCAGCAGCGAGGACACCGCCACCGGGGAGCTGTTTTTT; CDR3: CASSEDTATGELFF
J: TRBJ1-5; D: NA; V: TRBV3-1/TRBV3-2; size: few; DNA: TGTGCCAGCAGCCAAGAATGGCAGGGGTCGGATCAGCCCCAGCATTTT; CDR3: CASSQEWQGSDQPQHF
J: TRBJ2-1; D: NA; V: TRBV6-5; size: NA; DNA: TGTGCCAGCAGTTACGAAAGGGGTCCCTATGAGCAGTTCTTC; CDR3: CASSYERGPYEQFF
J: TRBJ2-1; D: TRBD1; V: TRBV7-9; size: NA; DNA: TGTGCCAGCACTACAGGACAGGGCCAGTTCTTC; CDR3: CASTTGQGQFF
J: TRBJ1-1; D: NA; V: TRBV5-8; size: NA; DNA: TGTGCCAGCAGCTTGGAGGGGTCCGCTGAAGCTTTCTTT; CDR3: CASSLEGSAEAFF
J: TRBJ1-2; D: NA; V: TRBV5-4; size: NA; DNA: TGTGCCAGCAGCCGGGATTCGGGCTATGGCTACACCTTC; CDR3: CASSRDSGYGYTF
J: TRBJ2-1; D: NA; V: TRBV5-8; size: NA; DNA: TGTGCCAGCAGCCGTACAGGGACCACCTACAATGAGCAGTTCTTC; CDR3: CASSRTGTTYNEQFF
J: TRBJ1-2; D: NA; V: TRBV6-6; size: NA; DNA: TGTGCCAGCAGTTACGACACCGCTAACTATGGCTACACCTTC; CDR3: CASSYDTANYGYTF
J: TRBJ1-4; D: TRBD1; V: TRBV14; size: NA; DNA: TGTGCCAGCAGCCGAATGGGACAGGGTAGTGAAAAACTGTTTTTT; CDR3: CASSRMGQGSEKLFF
J: TRBJ2-1; D: TRBD2; V: TRBV10-2; size: NA; DNA: TGCGCCAGCAGGCGACTAGCGGGGGACTACAATGAGCAGTTCTTC; CDR3: CASRRLAGDYNEQFF
J: TRBJ1-2; D: NA; V: TRBV10-3; size: NA; DNA: TGTGCCATCAGTGCAGGGGACCCCTATGGCTACACCTTC; CDR3: CAISAGDPYGYTF
J: TRBJ2-4; D: TRBD1; V: TRBV28; size: NA; DNA: TGTGCCAGCTGGACAGGGTCGTACAAAAACATTCAGTACTTC; CDR3: CASWTGSYKNIQYF
J: TRBJ1-1; D: NA; V: TRBV10-3; size: once; DNA: TGTGCCATCACGGGGGGGAACACTGAAGCTTTCTTT; CDR3: CAITGGNTEAFF
J: TRBJ2-2; D: NA; V: TRBV7-8; size: NA; DNA: TGTGCCAGCAGCTTAGCGTCATCGGGGGGCAACACCGGGGAGCTGTTTTTT; CDR3: CASSLASSGGNTGELFF
J: TRBJ2-5; D: NA; V: TRBV30; size: NA; DNA: TGTGCCTGGAGTGTTGGGGGGGCTGGAGAGACCCAGTACTTC; CDR3: CAWSVGGAGETQYF
J: TRBJ2-3; D: NA; V: TRBV5-1; size: NA; DNA: TGCGCCAGCAGCTTGTGGGGGGATAGCACAGATACGCAGTATTTT; CDR3: CASSLWGDSTDTQYF
J: TRBJ2-3; D: TRBD2; V: TRBV18; size: NA; DNA: TGTGCCAGCTCTGGACTAGCGGGGGGGCAAACAGATACGCAGTATTTT; CDR3: CASSGLAGGQTDTQYF
J: TRBJ2-2; D: NA; V: TRBV7-9; size: once; DNA: TGTGCCAGCAGCACCGACACCTACACCGGGGAGCTGTTTTTT; CDR3: CASSTDTYTGELFF
J: TRBJ1-4; D: NA; V: TRBV7-9; size: NA; DNA: TGTGCCAGCAGCTTAGAGGCCGGGGAAGGTGAAAAACTGTTTTTT; CDR3: CASSLEAGEGEKLFF
J: TRBJ1-2; D: TRBD1; V: TRBV9; size: many; DNA: TGTGCCAGCAGCCCGAGGGAGGGGACAGGGGCTGGCTACACCTTC; CDR3: CASSPREGTGAGYTF
J: TRBJ1-4; D: TRBD1; V: TRBV10-3; size: NA; DNA: TGTGCCACCCTGGACAGGGGTAATGAAAAACTGTTTTTT; CDR3: CATLDRGNEKLFF
J: TRBJ1-1; D: NA; V: TRBV5-1; size: NA; DNA: TGCGCCAGCAGCCCCGGGGGGACAAACCTCAACACTGAAGCTTTCTTT; CDR3: CASSPGGTNLNTEAFF
J: TRBJ1-2; D: NA; V: TRBV7-9; size: NA; DNA: TGTGCCATTCCAGATACGGGGGGAAGGTATGGCTACACCTTC; CDR3: CAIPDTGGRYGYTF
J: TRBJ2-5; D: NA; V: TRBV7-6; size: NA; DNA: TGTGCCAGCAGCCGGACGGGGGACTCCCAAGAGACCCAGTACTTC; CDR3: CASSRTGDSQETQYF
J: TRBJ2-3; D: NA; V: TRBV5-4; size: NA; DNA: TGTGCCAGCAGCTTGTGGGCAACAGATACGCAGTATTTT; CDR3: CASSLWATDTQYF
J: TRBJ2-7; D: TRBD1; V: TRBV27; size: NA; DNA: TGTGCCAGCAGCGTAGTGGCGGGACAGGGGGCCTACGAGCAGTACTTC; CDR3: CASSVVAGQGAYEQYF
J: TRBJ1-1; D: NA; V: TRBV10-3; size: NA; DNA: TGTGCCATCAGTGAGAGGGGATTTAACACTGAAGCTTTCTTT; CDR3: CAISERGFNTEAFF
J: TRBJ1-5; D: TRBD1; V: TRBV27; size: few; DNA: TGTGCCAGCAGTCCTGCCGGGACAGGGGGCAATCAGCCCCAGCATTTT; CDR3: CASSPAGTGGNQPQHF
J: TRBJ1-3; D: NA; V: TRBV28; size: few; DNA: TGTGCCAGCAGTTCCCTCGGGGACTCGTTCTCTGGAAACACCATATATTTT; CDR3: CASSSLGDSFSGNTIYF
J: TRBJ1-3; D: NA; V: TRBV28; size: NA; DNA: TGTGCCAGCAGTCCGGGGACATCTGGAAACACCATATATTTT; CDR3: CASSPGTSGNTIYF
J: TRBJ1-1; D: NA; V: TRBV3-1/TRBV3-2; size: NA; DNA: TGTGCCAGCAGCCAAGGAACAGGGTTTAACACTGAAGCTTTCTTT; CDR3: CASSQGTGFNTEAFF
J: TRBJ2-5; D: NA; V: TRBV6-5; size: NA; DNA: TGTGCCAGCAGTTATAACAGTCTCTTGACGGAGACCCAGTACTTC; CDR3: CASSYNSLLTETQYF
J: TRBJ2-2; D: NA; V: TRBV28; size: NA; DNA: TGTGCCAGCAGTTTATCCCCTAACACCGGGGAGCTGTTTTTT; CDR3: CASSLSPNTGELFF
J: TRBJ2-5; D: TRBD2; V: TRBV25-1; size: once; DNA: TGTGCCAGCAGCGGAACTAGCGGGGGTATAGGGGAGACCCAGTACTTC; CDR3: CASSGTSGGIGETQYF
J: TRBJ1-1; D: NA; V: TRBV18; size: many; DNA: TGTGCCAGCTCACGAAGGGGGTTGTTTGAAGCTTTCTTT; CDR3: CASSRRGLFEAFF
J: TRBJ1-1; D: NA; V: TRBV9; size: NA; DNA: TGTGCCAGCAGCGATCAGACAAGCCCGGACACTGAAGCTTTCTTT; CDR3: CASSDQTSPDTEAFF
J: TRBJ2-7; D: NA; V: TRBV27; size: NA; DNA: TGTGTCTCCCGTAGGAGCGGCTCCTACGAGCAGTACTTC; CDR3: CVSRRSGSYEQYF
J: TRBJ1-5; D: NA; V: TRBV19; size: NA; DNA: TGTGCCAGTAGTATTGGGGCGAGCAATCAGCCCCAGCATTTT; CDR3: CASSIGASNQPQHF
J: TRBJ1-1; D: NA; V: TRBV2; size: NA; DNA: TGTGCCAGCAGCCACAGGATCTCTGAAGCTTTCTTT; CDR3: CASSHRISEAFF
J: TRBJ2-3; D: TRBD1; V: TRBV4-3; size: NA; DNA: TGCGCCAGCAGCCCGAGACAGGGTGGAGCAGATACGCAGTATTTT; CDR3: CASSPRQGGADTQYF
J: TRBJ2-6; D: NA; V: TRBV12-5; size: once; DNA: TGTGCTAGTTCCAGTTCTGGGGCCAACGTCCTGACTTTC; CDR3: CASSSSGANVLTF